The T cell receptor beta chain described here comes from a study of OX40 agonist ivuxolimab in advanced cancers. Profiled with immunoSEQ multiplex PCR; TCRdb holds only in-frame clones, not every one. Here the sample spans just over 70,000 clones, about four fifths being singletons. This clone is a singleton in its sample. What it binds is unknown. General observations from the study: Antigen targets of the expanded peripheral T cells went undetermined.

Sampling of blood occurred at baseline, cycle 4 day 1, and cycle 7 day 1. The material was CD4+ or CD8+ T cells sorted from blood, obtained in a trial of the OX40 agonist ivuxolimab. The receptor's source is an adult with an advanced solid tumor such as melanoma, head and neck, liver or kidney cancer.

The CDR3 bases are TGTGCCAGCAGCACCAGGGTCCCCATGAACACTGAAGCTTTCTTT. It translates to CASSTRVPMNTEAFF. The chain joins TRBV7-2 to TRBJ1-1; D may be TRBD1 (5 bases). Trimming cost V 5 bases and J 0 bases, with 13 bases left between them. CDR1 is SGHTA and CDR2 is FQGNSA in the germline V gene. This CDR3 has 15 amino acids.